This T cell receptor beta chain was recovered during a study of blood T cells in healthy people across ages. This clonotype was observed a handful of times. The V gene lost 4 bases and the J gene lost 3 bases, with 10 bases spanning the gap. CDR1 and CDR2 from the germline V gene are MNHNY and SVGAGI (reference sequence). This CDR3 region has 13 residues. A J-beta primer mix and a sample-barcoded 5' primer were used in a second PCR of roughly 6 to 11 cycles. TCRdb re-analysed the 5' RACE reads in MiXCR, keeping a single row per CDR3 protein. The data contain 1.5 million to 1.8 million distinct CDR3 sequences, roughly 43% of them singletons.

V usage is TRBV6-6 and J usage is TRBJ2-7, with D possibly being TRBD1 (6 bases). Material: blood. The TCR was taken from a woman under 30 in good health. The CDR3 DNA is TGTGCCAGCAGTTTCCGACAGGACTACGAGCAGTACTTC. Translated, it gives CASSFRQDYEQYF.